Shown below are 10 T cell receptor beta chains from a single sample sequenced in a study of OX40 agonist ivuxolimab in advanced cancers. The method was immunoSEQ multiplex PCR; TCRdb's version includes in-frame clones alone and lacks a portion of them. This table holds around 65,000 clones, about 91% found once. Here the sequenced sample was CD4+ or CD8+ T cells sorted from blood, taken in a trial of the OX40 agonist ivuxolimab. The source of these receptors is an adult with an advanced solid tumor such as melanoma, head and neck, liver or kidney cancer.

The V call is TRBV6-1, the J call TRBJ2-1; 14 bases align to TRBD2. V lost 2 bases and J lost 5; bases outside the gene matches: 14. This CDR3 spans 20 amino acids. The V gene's germline CDR1 is MNHNS and CDR2 SASEGT. Here the CDR3 reads CASSERGMTSGRASHNEQFF. The CDR3 coding sequence is TGTGCCAGCAGTGAAAGGGGGATGACTAGCGGGAGGGCTTCTCACAATGAGCAGTTCTTC.

This clone has only one observation. The V gene is TRBV11-2, the J gene TRBJ2-2, with D hard to call. The germline V gene has CDR1 SGHAT and CDR2 FQNNGV. The CDR3 is made up of 11 amino acids. V was cut by 3 bases and J by 6 bases, with 2 bases left in between. DNA for the CDR3: TGTGCCAGCAGCTTCGCCGGGGAGCTGTTTTTT. Its translation is CASSFAGELFF.

The rearrangement uses TRBV4-2 and TRBJ2-1, with D maybe TRBD2 (5 bases). Germline V CDR1 and CDR2: LGHNA, YNFKEQ. Trimming cost V 4 bases and J 9 bases, with 16 bases left between them. The CDR3 has 14 amino acids. Written as DNA, the CDR3 is TGTGCCAGCAGCCCGGCGGTGGGAGCAGGTGAGCAGTTCTTC. Residues: CASSPAVGAGEQFF.

The rearrangement joins TRBV28 to TRBJ1-1; no clear D gene. Trimming removed 6 bases from V and 1 base from J, with 15 bases in between. The CDR3 sequence is 15 residues long. CDR1 and CDR2 from the germline V gene are MDHEN and SYDVKM. As DNA, the CDR3 is TGTGCCAGCAGCCAGATAGCCGCGACGAACACTGAAGCTTTCTTT. It is translated as CASSQIAATNTEAFF.

The V gene is TRBV12-5, the J gene TRBJ2-6, with 8 bases that match TRBD2. Germline V CDR1 and CDR2: LGHNT, FRNRAP. CDR3 length: 21 amino acids. V lost 2 bases and J lost 1; bases outside the gene matches: 16. The CDR3 loop is CASGLPKQQREIKSGANVLTF. In DNA, the CDR3 is TGTGCTAGTGGTTTGCCCAAGCAACAGCGGGAGATTAAGTCTGGGGCCAACGTCCTGACTTTC.

CDR3 bases: TGTGCCAGTAGTATCGAGACAGGGAATTCCTACGAGCAGTACTTC. This sequence encodes CASSIETGNSYEQYF. The rearrangement joins TRBV19 to TRBJ2-7; TRBD1 agrees at 7 bases. V was clipped by 3 bases and J by 1 base; unmatched bases: 6. The CDR3 is 15 amino acids. The germline V gene has CDR1 LNHDA and CDR2 SQIVND (reference sequence).

The J gene is TRBJ2-3, the V gene TRBV28, with TRBD1 matching over 8 bases. Per the germline V gene, CDR1 is MDHEN and CDR2 is SYDVKM. J gave up 3 bases and V 5 bases, and 19 bases lay outside the gene matches. The CDR3 runs 19 residues. As DNA, the CDR3 is TGTGCCAGCAGTACCCCCAACATGGGCTTGGACAGGGCGACAGATACGCAGTATTTT. Translation gives CASSTPNMGLDRATDTQYF. The full variable domain, with the rest looked up from reference TRBV28 and TRBJ2-3, is DVKVTQSSRYLVKRTGEKVFLECVQDMDHENMFWYRQDPGLGLRLIYFSYDVKMKEKGDIPEGYSVSREKKERFSLILESASTNQTSMYLCASSTPNMGLDRATDTQYFGPGTRLTVL.

CDR3 in amino acids: CASSLGLAGSRETQYF. The CDR3 nucleotides read TGTGCCAGCAGCTTAGGACTAGCGGGATCCAGAGAGACCCAGTACTTC. The V and J genes are TRBV7-2 and TRBJ2-5; TRBD2 aligns across 11 bases. Germline V CDR1 and CDR2: SGHTA, FQGNSA. V lost 1 base and J lost 4; bases outside the gene matches: 5. This CDR3 is built from 16 residues.

The J gene is TRBJ2-7, the V gene TRBV28; TRBD1 aligns across 7 bases. Germline values: CDR1 MDHEN, CDR2 SYDVKM. The CDR3 extends over 13 amino acids. V gave up 6 bases and J gave up 4 bases; unmatched junction bases: 6. In DNA form, the CDR3 reads TGTGCCAGCAGACCCGGGACAGTGTACGAGCAGTACTTC. This codes for CASRPGTVYEQYF.

CDR3 bases: TGTGCCAGCAGTTTAGGGTCCGGGGCTGGCTACACCTTC. Translated, it gives CASSLGSGAGYTF. This sequence joins TRBV27 and TRBJ1-2; D is perhaps TRBD1 (5 bases). This CDR3 spans 13 amino acids. Germline assignment: CDR1 MNHEY and CDR2 SMNVEV (reference sequence). V gave up 2 bases and J gave up 7 bases, with 11 bases separating them.